Below, 18 T cell receptor beta chains from the same sample are listed, as sequenced in a study of T-cell reconstitution after alpha-beta-depleted transplantation in children. Unique molecular identifiers were incorporated during preparation of the TCRbeta library. TCRdb processed the PCR reads anew with MiXCR; each CDR3 protein has one entry. The sample consists of about 500,000 distinct CDR3 sequences, roughly 33% of them appearing once. Source: PBMCs from the stem cell graft donor, taken from the stem cell graft. All receptors derive from a human donor who donated a stem cell graft to a child with aplastic anemia.

The chain couples TRBV6-5 to TRBJ1-1; possible D gene TRBD1, 6 bases. The CDR3 sequence is 14 residues long. CDR1 is MNHEY, CDR2 SVGAGI, per germline. Deletions cut 4 bases from V and 6 bases from J, with 15 bases between. CDR3 protein: CASSSLGGGPEAFF. In nucleotides, the CDR3 is TGTGCCAGCAGTTCCCTAGGGGGGGGCCCTGAAGCTTTCTTT.

This clonotype occurred a few times. CDR3 DNA: TGCAGCGTTGTCCGGTCAGGGTCTCGAAACACCATATATTTT. It specifies CSVVRSGSRNTIYF. The V gene is TRBV29-1, the J gene TRBJ1-3, with a weak D call TRBD1 (5 bases). CDR3 size: 14 residues. Trimming shortened V by 4 bases and J by 5 bases, and 15 bases separated the two germline ends. Germline-derived CDR1 and CDR2 are SQVTM and ANQGSEA.

There are a few counts of this clonotype. The chain joins TRBV20-1 to TRBJ2-3; D gene ambiguous. Trimming pared 5 bases from V and 0 bases from J, leaving 12 bases between. The CDR3 loop spans 14 amino acids. Germline CDR1 is DFQATT and CDR2 is SNEGSKA (reference sequence). CDR3 nucleotide sequence: TGCAGTGCTCCCCGGACCACCAGCACAGATACGCAGTATTTT. This sequence encodes CSAPRTTSTDTQYF.

The table lists this clonotype with a few counts. The chain has TRBV30 and TRBJ1-4; no definite D call. In germline, CDR1 is GTSNPN, CDR2 SVGIG (reference sequence). The CDR3 has 15 residues. Trimming took 5 bases from V and 2 from J, leaving 15 bases between them. The CDR3 is CAWGSGIFTNEKLFF. CDR3 nucleotide sequence: TGTGCCTGGGGGTCCGGGATCTTCACTAATGAAAAACTGTTTTTT. Full variable domain (outside the CDR3, taken from reference TRBV30 and TRBJ1-4): SQTIHQWPATLVQPVGSPLSLECTVEGTSNPNLYWYRQAAGRGLQLLFYSVGIGQISSEVPQNLSASRPQDRQFILSSKKLLLSDSGFYLCAWGSGIFTNEKLFFGSGTQLSVL.

The rearrangement joins TRBV9 to TRBJ2-1; 7 bases are shared with TRBD2. CDR3 length equals 16 residues. Germline-derived CDR1 and CDR2 are SGDLS and YYNGEE. The junction had 6 bases not matched to a gene; V was cut back by 3 bases and J by 0 bases. The CDR3 DNA follows: TGTGCCAGCAGCGAGGGAGGGTTCAGCTCCTACAATGAGCAGTTCTTC. Protein: CASSEGGFSSYNEQFF.

This clonotype was seen a few times. The CDR3 sequence: CASSSRTDTWGGYTF. CDR3 nucleotide sequence: TGTGCCAGCAGCTCCAGGACCGACACATGGGGTGGCTACACCTTC. The chain employs TRBV5-6 and TRBJ1-2, with D unclear. Germline loops: CDR1 SGHDT, CDR2 YYEEEE. V was pared by 3 bases and J by 7 bases, with 19 bases between. This CDR3 is built from 15 residues.

A few counts support this clonotype. V is TRBV7-2 and J is TRBJ2-4; 15 nucleotides align to TRBD2. V was pared by 5 bases and J by 9 bases, with 5 bases of the junction left unmatched. The CDR3 is 15 amino acids. CDR1 SGHTA and CDR2 FQGNSA come from the germline V gene. The CDR3 bases are TGTGCCAGCAGCGTGGGACTAGCGGGAGGCATCATTCAGTACTTC. It yields the protein CASSVGLAGGIIQYF.

This clonotype appeared many times. The chain recombines TRBV29-1 with TRBJ2-3; 14 bases are a match to TRBD2. The V gene end was trimmed by 1 base and the J gene end by 5 bases; junction bases not matched to a gene: 17. This CDR3 contains 20 residues. CDR1 and CDR2 (germline): SQVTM, ANQGSEA. CDR3 nucleotide sequence: TGCAGCGTTGAAGGAGGTTTGAGACTAGCGGGAGGGCGGAGCTTAGATACGCAGTATTTT. It is translated as CSVEGGLRLAGGRSLDTQYF.

The CDR3 is CASSSDSNTEAFF. The DNA for the CDR3 is TGTGCCAGCAGCTCGGACAGTAACACTGAAGCTTTCTTT. The chain is built from TRBV13 and TRBJ1-1, with D perhaps matching TRBD1 (6 bases). The CDR3 extends over 13 amino acids. V shed 4 bases and J shed 2 bases, with 8 bases lying between them. Germline V gene data show CDR1 as PRHDT and CDR2 as FYEKMQ (reference sequence).

This clonotype was counted at least ten times. This chain joins TRBV20-1 and TRBJ1-5; 10 nucleotides line up with TRBD1. CDR3 length: 14 amino acids. CDR1 and CDR2 from the germline V gene are DFQATT and SNEGSKA (reference sequence). V shed 6 bases and J 1 base; nucleotides not matched to a gene: 3. CDR3 nucleotide sequence: TGCAGTGCCACGGGACAGGGGAGCAATCAGCCCCAGCATTTT. It yields the protein CSATGQGSNQPQHF.

This clonotype came up a few times. The rearrangement joins TRBV11-2 to TRBJ2-1; no firm D call. Germline CDR1 reads SGHAT; CDR2 reads FQNNGV. The V and J ends lost 1 base and 12 bases respectively, with 7 bases between them. The CDR3 sequence is 11 residues long. CDR3 coding DNA: TGTGCCAGCAGCTTAGTAGTTAGGCAGTTCTTC. Protein product: CASSLVVRQFF. Supplemented by reference TRBV11-2 and TRBJ2-1, the full variable domain reads EAGVAQSPRYKIIEKRQSVAFWCNPISGHATLYWYQQILGQGPKLLIQFQNNGVVDDSQLPKDRFSAERLKGVDSTLKIQPAKLEDSAVYLCASSLVVRQFFGPGTRLTVL.

The chain combines TRBV10-3 with TRBJ1-1; 7 bases are a match to TRBD1. Unmatched junction bases numbered 7, after V lost 8 bases and J lost 4 bases. Germline CDR1 is ENHRY and CDR2 is SYGVKD. The CDR3 length is 13 residues. DNA for the CDR3: TGTGCCATCGCTACAGGGGAAGGCACTGAAGCTTTCTTT. Its protein is CAIATGEGTEAFF.

Only a few counts were recorded for this clonotype. The genes are TRBV12-3 or TRBV12-4 and TRBJ2-4; 8 nucleotides match TRBD1. The CDR3 covers 16 residues. The V segment lost 2 bases and the J segment 7 bases; nucleotides outside the gene matches: 10. The CDR3 coding sequence is TGTGCCAGCAGTTTATCTTCCGACAGGGGCACGAACATTCAGTACTTC. Its translation is CASSLSSDRGTNIQYF.

The rearrangement links TRBV4-3 to TRBJ2-5, with TRBD2 as a possible D gene (6 bases). In germline, CDR1 is LGHNA, CDR2 YSLEER. The CDR3 has 15 residues. The ends were cut back, 3 bases at V and 5 bases at J, with 16 bases in the middle. The CDR3 loop is CASSQDSGGRETQYF. The CDR3 DNA follows: TGCGCCAGCAGCCAGGACTCCGGGGGAAGGGAGACCCAGTACTTC.

The DNA of the CDR3 is TGCGCCAGCAGCCAAGGTAGTAGCGGAGCTCGGGATACGCAGTATTTT. Translating gives CASSQGSSGARDTQYF. The gene calls are TRBV4-3 and TRBJ2-3, with TRBD2 as a possible D gene (6 bases). The germline CDR1 and CDR2 sequences are LGHNA and YSLEER. This CDR3 comprises 16 residues. Trimming took off 1 base at V and 6 bases at J, with 17 bases between the two ends.

This clonotype turned up a few times. The V call is TRBV29-1, the J call TRBJ2-7; D is possibly TRBD1 (6 bases). The CDR3 totals 14 residues. Germline V gene data show CDR1 as SQVTM and CDR2 as ANQGSEA. Trimming pared 7 bases from V and 7 bases from J, leaving 23 bases between. The CDR3 DNA is TGCAGCGCACTAACAGGGATAAGGGCTGGGGAGCAGTACTTC. Translating gives CSALTGIRAGEQYF.

The chain joins TRBV7-9 to TRBJ2-1; 8 bases map to TRBD2. The V gene end was trimmed by 2 bases and the J gene end by 4 bases; junction bases not matched to a gene: 4. CDR3 length: 15 residues. Germline CDR1 and CDR2: SEHNR and FQNEAQ (reference sequence). CDR3: CASSLRPSGYNEQFF. The CDR3 nucleotides are TGTGCCAGCAGCTTACGTCCTAGCGGGTACAATGAGCAGTTCTTC.

This clonotype was counted only a few times. The chain recombines TRBV10-3 with TRBJ1-3; D is ambiguous. CDR1 is ENHRY, CDR2 SYGVKD, per germline. The CDR3 has 12 amino acids. V dropped 11 bases and J dropped 3 bases, with 11 bases sitting between them. The CDR3 nucleotides are TGTGCCTCCGGAGGAGGTGGAAACACCATATATTTT. This translates into CASGGGGNTIYF.